The 8 T cell receptor beta chains in this list originate from one sample, sequenced in a study of blood T cell repertoires in COVID-19. Assay: immunoSEQ multiplex PCR; the TCRdb copy retains only in-frame clones and omits some. The repertoire has roughly 180,000 clones, about four fifths of them found once; the top ten carry approximately 7.7%. The sample taken for sequencing was peripheral blood. Every receptor here comes from a woman aged 55 to 70 with COVID-19, enrolled during active disease.

The chain links TRBV18 to TRBJ2-3; the D gene is possibly TRBD2 (5 bases). Per the germline V gene, CDR1 is KGHSH and CDR2 is LQKENI. The ends were cut back, 2 bases at V and 14 bases at J, with 14 bases in the middle. This CDR3 comprises 12 residues. CDR3 sequence: CASSPDEGPRYF. The CDR3, as DNA: TGTGCCAGCTCACCAGACGAGGGCCCCCGGTATTTT.

The genes are TRBV7-9 and TRBJ2-1, with 7 bases fitting TRBD2. Trimming took 11 bases from V and 1 from J; bases not matched to a gene: 11. The germline V gene encodes CDR1 SEHNR and CDR2 FQNEAQ (reference sequence). CDR3 length: 15 amino acids. CDR3 residues: CALAVGGRSYNEQFF. CDR3 in DNA: TGTGCCCTAGCGGTGGGCGGGAGATCCTACAATGAGCAGTTCTTC.

The rearrangement joins TRBV5-4 to TRBJ2-7, with a tentative D call TRBD1 (5 bases). V shed 4 bases and J shed 0 bases, with 20 bases lying between them. This CDR3 spans 17 amino acids. CDR1 is SGHNT, CDR2 YYREEE, per germline (reference sequence). DNA for the CDR3: TGTGCCAGCAGCGCTGGTGGGGCTACGCCAAACTCCTACGAGCAGTACTTC. It yields the protein CASSAGGATPNSYEQYF.

This chain links TRBV3-1 (or the pseudogene TRBV3-2) with TRBJ1-6; D is unresolved. Trimming removed 3 bases from V and 7 bases from J, with 22 bases in between. This CDR3 has 18 amino acids. Germline CDR1 reads LGHDT; CDR2 reads YNNKEL (reference sequence). In DNA, the CDR3 is TGTGCCAGCAGCCACCCCCCGATCGAATCGGCAGCGAATTCACCCCTCCACTTT. Translated: CASSHPPIESAANSPLHF.

V and J are TRBV19 and TRBJ2-1; 8 bases align to TRBD1. The V segment lost 2 bases and the J segment 3 bases; nucleotides outside the gene matches: 9. Per germline, CDR1 LNHDA and CDR2 SQIVND (reference sequence). This CDR3 is built from 17 residues. CDR3 amino acids: CASSIPPGQGYYNEQFF. In nucleotides, the CDR3 is TGTGCCAGTAGTATACCCCCTGGACAGGGTTACTACAATGAGCAGTTCTTC. The variable domain in full, with the rest retrieved from reference TRBV19 and TRBJ2-1, is DGGITQSPKYLFRKEGQNVTLSCEQNLNHDAMYWYRQDPGQGLRLIYYSQIVNDFQKGDIAEGYSVSREKKESFPLTVTSAQKNPTAFYLCASSIPPGQGYYNEQFFGPGTRLTVL.

The chain recombines TRBV4-1 with TRBJ2-2; no definite D call. V was pared by 4 bases and J by 1 base, with 7 bases between. The CDR3 loop spans 14 amino acids. From germline, CDR1 is MGHRA and CDR2 YSYEKL. The CDR3 reads CASSRQENTGELFF. CDR3 in DNA: TGCGCCAGCAGCCGGCAAGAGAACACCGGGGAGCTGTTTTTT.

The chain uses TRBV24-1 and TRBJ2-5; tentatively, D is TRBD2 (7 bases). The CDR3 is 14 residues long. The V end was cut by 5 bases, the J end by 3 bases, with 12 bases between. CDR1 KGHDR and CDR2 SFDVKD come from the germline V gene. The CDR3: CATSAPGGKETQYF. The CDR3 DNA reads TGTGCCACCAGTGCCCCGGGGGGCAAAGAGACCCAGTACTTC.

The V gene is TRBV27, the J gene TRBJ1-6; D is undetermined. The V and J ends lost 2 bases and 0 bases respectively, with 14 bases between them. The CDR3 length is 18 residues. Germline CDR1 reads MNHEY; CDR2 reads SMNVEV (reference sequence). DNA of the CDR3: TGTGCCAGCAGTTTAAGGAAGCCGGGGAGCTCCTATAATTCACCCCTCCACTTT. This translates into CASSLRKPGSSYNSPLHF.